This T cell receptor beta chain stems from a study of control samples from healthy donors and cancer patients (dated by TCRdb to between 2020 and 2021). Including cysteine and phenylalanine, the CDR3 has 16 amino acids. This entry keeps only the CDR3 DNA: 48 bases, framed from base 1. Looking up the germline V gene yields CDR1 SGHVS and CDR2 FQNEAQ. V is pruned by 0 bases and J by 2 bases, leaving 2 bases of the junction without a gene match. Details on this clone: Its cognate antigen has yet to be identified. No base qualities exist here, and no much larger clone lies one base off it.

The library was produced with the immunoSEQ multiplex PCR assay. TCRdb obtained this table from immuneACCESS and retained in-frame rearrangements with V and J assigned. These tables miss some clones; where compared with another copy, unresolved V genes account for less than half of the shortfall, and the remainder is unexplained. The sample profile shows over 200,000 clones; about four fifths of them were found once. Of the sample, 10% to 15% is held by the ten largest clones. The source is a woman between 55 and 75 years old with lung cancer. The sample taken for sequencing was PBMCs. The sequence links TRBV7-8 to TRBJ1-5, and 9 bases in between align with TRBD1. DNA sequence: TGTGCCAGCAGCTTAGCAGGGGACAGGGGCAATCAGCCCCAGCATTTT. Its coded protein is CASSLAGDRGNQPQHF.